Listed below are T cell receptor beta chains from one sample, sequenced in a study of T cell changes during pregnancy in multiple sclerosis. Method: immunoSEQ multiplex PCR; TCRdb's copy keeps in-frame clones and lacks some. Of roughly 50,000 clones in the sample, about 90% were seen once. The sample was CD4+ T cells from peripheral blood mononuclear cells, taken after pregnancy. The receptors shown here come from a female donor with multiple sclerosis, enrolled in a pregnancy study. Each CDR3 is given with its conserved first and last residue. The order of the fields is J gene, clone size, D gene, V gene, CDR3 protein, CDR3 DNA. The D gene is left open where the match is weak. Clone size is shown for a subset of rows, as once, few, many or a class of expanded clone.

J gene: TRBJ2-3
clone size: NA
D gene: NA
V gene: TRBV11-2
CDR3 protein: CASSRVISSTDTQYF
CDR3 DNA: TGTGCCAGCAGCCGGGTGATCTCTAGCACAGATACGCAGTATTTT

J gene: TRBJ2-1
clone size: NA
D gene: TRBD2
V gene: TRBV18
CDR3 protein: CASSPGRTSGIDNEQFF
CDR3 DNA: TGTGCCAGCTCACCGGGCAGGACTAGCGGGATTGACAATGAGCAGTTCTTC

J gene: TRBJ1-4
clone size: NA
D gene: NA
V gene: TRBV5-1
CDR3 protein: CASSPSGGTTNEKLFF
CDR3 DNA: TGCGCCAGCAGCCCCTCGGGGGGGACAACTAATGAAAAACTGTTTTTT

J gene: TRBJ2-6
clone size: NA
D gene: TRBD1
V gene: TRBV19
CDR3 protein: CASSLGRQGTLGANVLTF
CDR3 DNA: TGTGCCAGTAGTCTGGGGAGACAGGGGACTCTTGGGGCCAACGTCCTGACTTTC

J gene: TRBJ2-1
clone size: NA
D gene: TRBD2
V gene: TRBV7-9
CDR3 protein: CASSSPGLAGDEQFF
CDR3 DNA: TGTGCCAGCAGTTCCCCGGGACTAGCGGGAGACGAGCAGTTCTTC

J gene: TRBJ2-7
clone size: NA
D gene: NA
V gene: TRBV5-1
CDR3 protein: CASSLARGYEQYF
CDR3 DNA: TGCGCCAGCAGCTTGGCCAGGGGCTACGAGCAGTACTTC

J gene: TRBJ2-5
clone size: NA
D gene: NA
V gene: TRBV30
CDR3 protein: CAWSSGRGFQETQYF
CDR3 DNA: TGTGCCTGGAGTTCGGGCAGGGGATTCCAAGAGACCCAGTACTTC

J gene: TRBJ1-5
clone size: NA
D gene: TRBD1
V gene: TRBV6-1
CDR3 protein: CASSAGTGGGIRGQPQHF
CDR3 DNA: TGTGCCAGCAGTGCCGGGACAGGGGGCGGGATAAGGGGTCAGCCCCAGCATTTT

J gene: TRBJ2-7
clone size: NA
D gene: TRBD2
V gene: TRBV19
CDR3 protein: CASRPQRGSYEQYF
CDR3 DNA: TGTGCCAGTAGACCTCAGCGGGGTTCCTACGAGCAGTACTTC

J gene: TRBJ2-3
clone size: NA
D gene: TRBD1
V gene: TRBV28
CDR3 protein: CASRTGVPDTQYF
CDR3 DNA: TGTGCCAGCAGGACAGGGGTCCCAGATACGCAGTATTTT

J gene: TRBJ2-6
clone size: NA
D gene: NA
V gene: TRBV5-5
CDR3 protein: CASSLGTDLSSGANVLTF
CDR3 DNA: TGTGCCAGCAGCTTGGGGACAGACCTAAGCTCTGGGGCCAACGTCCTGACTTTC

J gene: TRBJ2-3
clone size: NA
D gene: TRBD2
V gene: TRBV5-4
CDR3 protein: CASTPRGAGTSGIGTDTQYF
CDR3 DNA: TGTGCCAGCACCCCCCGGGGCGCCGGGACTAGCGGGATCGGGACAGATACGCAGTATTTT

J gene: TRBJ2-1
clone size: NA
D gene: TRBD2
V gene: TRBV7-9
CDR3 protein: CASSFRLAGGHNEQFF
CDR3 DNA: TGTGCCAGCAGCTTTAGACTAGCGGGAGGTCACAATGAGCAGTTCTTC

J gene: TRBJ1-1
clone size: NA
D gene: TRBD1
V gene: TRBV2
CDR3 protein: CASMRGLRNTEAFF
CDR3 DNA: TGTGCCAGCATGAGGGGGCTTAGGAACACTGAAGCTTTCTTT

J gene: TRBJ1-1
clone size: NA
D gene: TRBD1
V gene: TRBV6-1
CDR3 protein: CASKGDRLNTEAFF
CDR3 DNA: TGTGCCAGCAAAGGGGACAGGTTGAACACTGAAGCTTTCTTT

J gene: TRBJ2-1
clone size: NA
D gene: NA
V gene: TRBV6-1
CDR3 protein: CASSESSRDNEQFF
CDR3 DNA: TGTGCCAGCAGTGAATCTTCGAGGGACAATGAGCAGTTCTTC

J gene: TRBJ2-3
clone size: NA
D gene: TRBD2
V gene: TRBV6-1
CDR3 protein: CASSEAASGGADTQYF
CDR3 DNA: TGTGCCAGCAGTGAAGCGGCTAGCGGGGGGGCAGATACGCAGTATTTT

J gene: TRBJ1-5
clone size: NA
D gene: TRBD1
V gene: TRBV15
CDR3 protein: CATSRVQGTGYDQPQHF
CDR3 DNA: TGTGCCACCAGCAGAGTGCAAGGGACAGGGTACGATCAGCCCCAGCATTTT

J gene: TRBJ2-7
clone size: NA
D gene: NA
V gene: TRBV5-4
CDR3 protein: CASSNGPGDYEQYF
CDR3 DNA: TGTGCCAGCAGCAACGGGCCGGGGGACTACGAGCAGTACTTC

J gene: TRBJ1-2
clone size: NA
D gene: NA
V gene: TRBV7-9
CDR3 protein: CASSPEKSGIYGYTF
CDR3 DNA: TGTGCCAGCAGCCCCGAGAAGAGCGGGATTTATGGCTACACCTTC

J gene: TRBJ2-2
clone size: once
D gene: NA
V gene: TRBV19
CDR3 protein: CASSISSRTWGELFF
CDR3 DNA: TGTGCCAGTAGTATTTCGTCCAGAACGTGGGGGGAGCTGTTTTTT

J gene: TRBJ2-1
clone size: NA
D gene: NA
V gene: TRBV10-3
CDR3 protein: CAISLEGSSYNEQFF
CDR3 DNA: TGTGCCATCAGTCTCGAAGGGAGCTCCTACAATGAGCAGTTCTTC

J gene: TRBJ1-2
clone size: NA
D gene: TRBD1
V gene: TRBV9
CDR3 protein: CASSVSGTDYGYTF
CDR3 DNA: TGTGCCAGCAGCGTGTCCGGGACAGACTATGGCTACACCTTC

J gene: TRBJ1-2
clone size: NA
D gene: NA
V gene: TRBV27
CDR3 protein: CASSSYRDTQGGGYGYTF
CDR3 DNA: TGTGCCAGCAGTTCGTACCGGGACACTCAAGGGGGGGGCTATGGCTACACCTTC

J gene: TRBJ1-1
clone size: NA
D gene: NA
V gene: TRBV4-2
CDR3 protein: CASSQESGSDTEAFF
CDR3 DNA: TGTGCCAGCAGCCAAGAGTCGGGGTCCGACACTGAAGCTTTCTTT